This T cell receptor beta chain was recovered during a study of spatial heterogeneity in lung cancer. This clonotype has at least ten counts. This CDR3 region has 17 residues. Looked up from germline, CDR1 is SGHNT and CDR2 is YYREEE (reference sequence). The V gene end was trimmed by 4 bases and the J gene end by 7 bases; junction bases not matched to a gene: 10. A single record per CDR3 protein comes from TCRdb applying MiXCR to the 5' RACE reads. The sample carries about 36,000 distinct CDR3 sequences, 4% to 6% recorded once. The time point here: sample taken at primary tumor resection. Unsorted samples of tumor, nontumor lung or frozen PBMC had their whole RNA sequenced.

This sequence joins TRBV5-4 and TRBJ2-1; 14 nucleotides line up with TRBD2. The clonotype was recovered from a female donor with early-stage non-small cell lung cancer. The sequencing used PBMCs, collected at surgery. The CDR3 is CASSPGGLAGAGNEQFF. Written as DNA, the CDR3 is TGTGCCAGCAGCCCAGGGGGACTAGCGGGAGCTGGGAATGAGCAGTTCTTC.